Listed below are T cell receptor beta chains from one sample, sequenced in a study of blood T cells in healthy people across ages. TCRdb ran MiXCR on the 5' RACE reads and lists one entry per CDR3 protein. The table includes over 1,500,000 distinct CDR3 sequences, about 49% detected once. The sequencing sample was made of blood. The source of these receptors is a woman between 35 and 50 years old in good health. CDR3s include the opening cysteine and the closing phenylalanine or tryptophan.

length: 13
J: TRBJ2-7
V: TRBV25-1
CDR3: CATRDRGLYEQYF

length: 15
J: TRBJ2-5
V: TRBV20-1
CDR3: CSAATSGGALETQYF

length: 14
J: TRBJ1-1
V: TRBV10-3
CDR3: CAISESIGNTEAFF

length: 16
J: TRBJ2-1
V: TRBV12-3/TRBV12-4
CDR3: CASNSGTGSNYNEQFF

length: 12
J: TRBJ1-1
V: TRBV2
CDR3: CASRLGQGEAFF

length: 17
J: TRBJ1-4
V: TRBV4-2
CDR3: CASSQEFTVQGNEKLFF

length: 16
J: TRBJ1-1
V: TRBV4-1
CDR3: CASSQDPGRRNTEAFF

length: 16
J: .
V: TRBV10-3
CDR3: CAISPPGGLSFYEQYF

length: 17
J: TRBJ2-3
V: TRBV5-5
CDR3: CASSLKGPTTSTDTQYF

length: 20
J: TRBJ2-4
V: TRBV28
CDR3: CASSFKGTGGSVGAKNIQYF

length: 14
J: TRBJ1-2
V: TRBV15
CDR3: CVTSRDSSQGGYTF

length: 13
J: TRBJ2-7
V: TRBV27
CDR3: CASSIQGNNEQYF

length: 12
J: TRBJ2-7
V: TRBV7-8
CDR3: CASSDKFYEQYF

length: 15
J: TRBJ2-3
V: TRBV5-5
CDR3: CASSLDLRTTDTQYF

length: 15
J: TRBJ2-1
V: TRBV5-1
CDR3: CASSLGTLIYNEQFF

length: 15
J: TRBJ2-1
V: TRBV6-5
CDR3: CASEKTSGGYNEQFF

length: 14
J: TRBJ1-2
V: TRBV7-2
CDR3: CASLQGDYNYGYTF

length: 12
J: TRBJ2-1
V: TRBV5-1
CDR3: CASSLGDRATFF

length: 15
J: TRBJ2-7
V: TRBV20-1
CDR3: CSARGPTGKGYEQYF

length: 14
J: TRBJ1-5
V: TRBV20-1
CDR3: CSAQRGQNSQPQHF

length: 17
J: TRBJ1-6
V: TRBV6-6
CDR3: CASSWGTGGQYNSPLHF

length: 12
J: TRBJ2-5
V: TRBV12-3/TRBV12-4
CDR3: CASRPTGETQYF

length: 12
J: TRBJ2-3
V: TRBV6-2/TRBV6-3
CDR3: CASTRQFGTRYF

length: 17
J: TRBJ2-1
V: TRBV21-1
CDR3: CASGKWAEQGAYNEQFF

length: 13
J: TRBJ1-1
V: TRBV6-5
CDR3: CASHGTLNTEAFF

length: 13
J: TRBJ2-3
V: TRBV27
CDR3: CASSRISTDTQYF

length: 16
J: TRBJ2-3
V: TRBV9
CDR3: CASSGAGGGITDTQYF

length: 15
J: TRBJ2-4
V: TRBV15
CDR3: CATSRVGTAKNIQYF

length: 14
J: TRBJ2-1
V: TRBV9
CDR3: CASSVEHVGNEQFF

length: 14
J: TRBJ1-1
V: TRBV2
CDR3: CASIWSGGATEAFF

length: 15
J: TRBJ2-1
V: TRBV5-1
CDR3: CASRRDKSSYNEQFF

length: 15
J: TRBJ2-5
V: TRBV5-1
CDR3: CASSSIGKGQETQYF

length: 16
J: TRBJ1-5
V: TRBV7-9
CDR3: CASSPGRGNSNQPQHF

length: 15
J: TRBJ2-3
V: TRBV20-1
CDR3: CSAEGAGGSTDTQYF

length: 18
J: TRBJ2-5
V: TRBV12-3/TRBV12-4
CDR3: CASSLILLAGVEKETQYF

length: 16
J: TRBJ2-3
V: TRBV7-9
CDR3: CASSDAARLTTDTQYF

length: 15
J: TRBJ2-6
V: TRBV18
CDR3: CASSPRGSGANVLTF